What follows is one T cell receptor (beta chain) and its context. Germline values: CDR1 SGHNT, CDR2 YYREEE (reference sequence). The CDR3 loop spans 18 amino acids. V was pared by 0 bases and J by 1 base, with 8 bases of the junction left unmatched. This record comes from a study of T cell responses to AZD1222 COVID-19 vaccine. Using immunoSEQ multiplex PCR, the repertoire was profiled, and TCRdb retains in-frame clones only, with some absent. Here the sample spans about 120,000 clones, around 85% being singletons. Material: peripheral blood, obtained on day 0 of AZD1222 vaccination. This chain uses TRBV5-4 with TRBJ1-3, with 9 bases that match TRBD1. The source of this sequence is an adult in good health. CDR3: CASSLGHPGQGSGNTIYF. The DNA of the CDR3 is TGTGCCAGCAGCTTGGGGCATCCGGGACAGGGATCTGGAAACACCATATATTTT.